These 14 T cell receptor beta chains originate from one sample sequenced in a study of cytomegalovirus exposure and HLA in healthy donors. With 60 Vbeta and 13 Jbeta primers, the PCR was carried out. Libraries were prepared by immunoSEQ multiplex PCR; TCRdb keeps only in-frame clonotypes and omits some of them. The sample has approximately 100,000 clones, more than 60% seen once; the top ten hold over 4%. The sample comprised PBMCs. The receptor source for this set is a woman aged 18-29 years in good health and CMV-seropositive.

The chain links TRBV7-6 to TRBJ2-1, with 10 positions matching TRBD2. Trimming at V came to 5 bases and at J to 4 bases, leaving 8 bases not matched to a gene. Germline CDR1 is SGHVS and CDR2 is FNYEAQ. The CDR3 sequence is 16 residues long. Written as DNA, the CDR3 is TGTGCCAGCAGCGACCCCCTAGCGGGGGAATACAATGAGCAGTTCTTC. This gives the protein CASSDPLAGEYNEQFF.

This chain links TRBV6-1 with TRBJ2-1; 14 bases match TRBD2. The V segment lost 4 bases and the J segment 8 bases; nucleotides outside the gene matches: 7. Germline loops: CDR1 MNHNS, CDR2 SASEGT. The CDR3 totals 16 residues. The CDR3 loop is CASSAGTSGRFDEQFF. DNA for the CDR3: TGTGCCAGCAGTGCGGGGACTAGCGGGAGATTCGATGAGCAGTTCTTC.

This clone was seen more than once but under ten times. This chain connects TRBV28 to TRBJ2-4, with TRBD1 matching 8 bases. CDR1 and CDR2 from the germline V gene are MDHEN and SYDVKM. This CDR3 region has 13 residues. J lost 6 bases, V lost 4 bases, and 2 bases had no gene match. CDR3 amino acids: CASSSGGINIQYF. In nucleotides, the CDR3 is TGTGCCAGCAGTTCAGGGGGCATAAACATTCAGTACTTC.

The chain recombines TRBV28 with TRBJ1-5, with D possibly TRBD1 on 6 matching bases. Germline CDR1 and CDR2: MDHEN and SYDVKM. V was shortened by 6 bases and J by 11 bases, with 26 bases between the two germline ends. The CDR3 has 16 residues. As DNA, the CDR3 is TGTGCCAGCAGAGCCCAGAGGGGGGGCCCGATCAGGACCCAGCATTTT. Residues: CASRAQRGGPIRTQHF.

The rearrangement links TRBV7-6 to TRBJ2-2, with 8 bases lining up with TRBD2. The J segment lost 4 bases and the V segment lost 1 base, leaving 5 bases of the junction unmatched. Looked up from germline, CDR1 is SGHVS and CDR2 is FNYEAQ. The CDR3 covers 16 residues. The CDR3 DNA is TGTGCCAGCAGCTTAGAAGCGGGAGTCGTCACCGGGGAGCTGTTTTTT. This translates into CASSLEAGVVTGELFF.

Turning to this clone: Other DNA sequences in this specimen translate into the identical CDR3. The chain couples TRBV4-3 to TRBJ2-7; TRBD1 matches at 8 bases. The CDR3 spans 15 residues. V shed 0 bases and J 3 bases; nucleotides not matched to a gene: 4. The germline V gene has CDR1 LGHNA and CDR2 YSLEER. CDR3 in amino acids: CASSQERTGGYEQYF. The CDR3, as DNA: TGCGCCAGCAGCCAAGAACGAACAGGGGGCTACGAGCAGTACTTC.

This clone is a singleton in its sample. The chain links TRBV6-1 to TRBJ2-1; 13 bases align to TRBD2. CDR3 length: 15 residues. The germline V gene has CDR1 MNHNS and CDR2 SASEGT. V lost 7 bases, J lost 10 bases, and 10 bases stayed unmatched. In nucleotides, the CDR3 is TGTGCCAGCACTAATGGACTAGCGGGGGTCGGAGAGCAGTTCTTC. Amino acid sequence: CASTNGLAGVGEQFF.

The chain uses TRBV7-9 and TRBJ2-7, with 7 bases matching TRBD1. Germline V gene sequence: CDR1 SEHNR, CDR2 FQNEAQ (reference sequence). This CDR3 contains 15 residues. With V trimmed by 0 bases and J by 5 bases, 7 bases remained unmatched. The CDR3 sequence: CASSLAGTALDEQYF. In DNA form, the CDR3 reads TGTGCCAGCAGCTTAGCGGGGACAGCCCTAGACGAGCAGTACTTC.

The chain recombines TRBV6-6 with TRBJ1-4, with D possibly being TRBD1 (6 bases). The length of the CDR3 is 11 residues. Trimming shortened V by 5 bases and J by 10 bases, and 8 bases separated the two germline ends. CDR1 MNHNY and CDR2 SVGAGI come from the germline V gene (reference sequence). The CDR3 is CASSPDRKLFF. The CDR3 region has the DNA TGTGCCAGCAGTCCGGACAGAAAACTGTTTTTT.

V and J are TRBV27 and TRBJ2-7, with 8 bases that match TRBD1. This CDR3 spans 17 amino acids. CDR1 and CDR2 (germline): MNHEY, SMNVEV (reference sequence). The ends lost 1 base at V and 2 bases at J; junction bases unmatched: 10. The CDR3 DNA is TGTGCCAGCAGTTTATACCCCCGGGACAGGCCGCCCTACGAGCAGTACTTC. Residues: CASSLYPRDRPPYEQYF.

Comment on this clone: The junction does not match germline at one end; this may be a read error. The CDR3 sequence: CASSLDLSSGVSYNEQFF. CDR3 bases: TGTGCCAGCAGTTTAGACCTATCTAGCGGCGTCTCCTACAATGAGCAGTTCTTC. The J gene is TRBJ2-1, the V gene TRBV7-2; TRBD2 matches at 7 bases. This CDR3 is 18 amino acids long. Germline values: CDR1 SGHTA, CDR2 FQGNSA.

The J gene is TRBJ2-7, the V gene TRBV6-5, with 7 nucleotides matching TRBD2. Per the germline V gene, CDR1 is MNHEY and CDR2 is SVGAGI. Trimming cost V 3 bases and J 2 bases; bases outside gene matches: 7. The CDR3 totals 15 residues. For the CDR3, the DNA is TGTGCCAGCAGTTATGGGGGGGAGGGCGCCTACGAGCAGTACTTC. Its protein product is CASSYGGEGAYEQYF.

The V call is TRBV29-1, the J call TRBJ1-2; 9 bases are a match to TRBD1. Germline V lookup: CDR1 SQVTM, CDR2 ANQGSEA. The V gene end was trimmed by 4 bases and the J gene end by 4 bases; junction bases not matched to a gene: 4. The CDR3 length is 13 residues. This CDR3 reads CSVGTGAFYGYTF. In DNA form, the CDR3 reads TGCAGCGTTGGGACAGGGGCCTTCTATGGCTACACCTTC.

The chain employs TRBV28 and TRBJ1-2; 9 bases agree with TRBD1. Trimming took 5 bases from V and 5 from J; bases not matched to a gene: 6. Germline V gene data show CDR1 as MDHEN and CDR2 as SYDVKM. This CDR3 has 14 amino acids. CDR3 bases: TGTGCCAGCAGTCCAGGCGGGACAGGGTATGGCTACACCTTC. It translates to CASSPGGTGYGYTF.